Below, one TCR beta chain is given with its context. Its antigen is undetermined. The entry originates in a study of Graves' ophthalmopathy and Graves' hyperthyroidism. About the study: Ophthalmopathy absent within 18 months of follow-up marked hyperthyroidism as stable. Study-level results: Both an approximately 71% sensitivity and an approximately 76% specificity characterized the model's predictions of ophthalmopathy progression.

Germline loops: CDR1 SGHRS, CDR2 YFSETQ. Between the trimmed V and J ends, which lost 1 base and 1 base, there was a span of 17 bases. CDR3 size: 17 residues. Exclusion criteria comprised other autoimmune diseases, uncontrolled infections, pregnancy or lactation in patients. Amplification targeted the TCR beta CDR3 regions, with RNA transcripts as the source material. First-round RT-PCR with HTBI primers preceded a second-round multiplex PCR. TCRdb used MiXCR to reprocess the multiplex PCR reads, holding one entry per CDR3 protein. The table records over a million distinct CDR3 sequences, less than 45% of them present only once.

The rearrangement links TRBV5-1 to TRBJ1-1; maybe TRBD1 (6 bases). Sequenced: peripheral blood or thyroid tissue (not recorded which). The TCR comes from an adult man with Graves' hyperthyroidism. CDR3 residues: CASSLPEGEGGNTEAFF. In DNA form, the CDR3 reads TGCGCCAGCAGCTTGCCTGAGGGCGAGGGGGGGAACACTGAAGCTTTCTTT.